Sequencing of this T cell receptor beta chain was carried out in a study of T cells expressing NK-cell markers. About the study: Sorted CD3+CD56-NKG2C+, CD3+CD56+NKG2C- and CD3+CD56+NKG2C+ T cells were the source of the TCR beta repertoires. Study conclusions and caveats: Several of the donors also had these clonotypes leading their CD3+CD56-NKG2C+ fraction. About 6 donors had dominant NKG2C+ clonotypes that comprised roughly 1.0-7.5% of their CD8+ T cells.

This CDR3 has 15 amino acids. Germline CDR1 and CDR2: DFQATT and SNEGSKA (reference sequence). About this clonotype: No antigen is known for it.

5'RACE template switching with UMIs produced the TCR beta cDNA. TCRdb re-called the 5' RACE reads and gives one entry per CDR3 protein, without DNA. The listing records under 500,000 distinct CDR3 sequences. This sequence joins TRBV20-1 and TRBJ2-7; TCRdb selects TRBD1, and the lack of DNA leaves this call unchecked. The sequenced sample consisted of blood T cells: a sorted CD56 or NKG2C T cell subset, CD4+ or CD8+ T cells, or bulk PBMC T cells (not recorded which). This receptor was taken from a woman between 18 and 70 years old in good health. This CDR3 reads CSASYSGQGSYEQYF.